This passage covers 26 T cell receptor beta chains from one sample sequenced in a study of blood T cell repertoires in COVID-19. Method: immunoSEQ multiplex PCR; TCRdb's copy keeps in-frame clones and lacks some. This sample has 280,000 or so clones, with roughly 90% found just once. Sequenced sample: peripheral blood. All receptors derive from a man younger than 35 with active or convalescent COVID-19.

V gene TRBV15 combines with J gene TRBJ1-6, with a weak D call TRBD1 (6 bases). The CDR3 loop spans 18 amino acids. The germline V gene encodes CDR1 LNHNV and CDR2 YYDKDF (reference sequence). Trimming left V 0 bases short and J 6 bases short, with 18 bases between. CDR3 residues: CATSRDRARGNPNSPLHF. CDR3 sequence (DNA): TGTGCCACCAGCAGAGATAGGGCCAGGGGAAACCCTAATTCACCCCTCCACTTT.

CDR3 sequence: CSAVGRGGPDTQYF. CDR3 DNA: TGCAGCGCTGTCGGGAGAGGCGGTCCAGATACGCAGTATTTT. The chain joins TRBV29-1 to TRBJ2-3; D possibly corresponds to TRBD2 (6 bases). CDR3 length equals 14 residues. Germline lookup yields CDR1 SQVTM and CDR2 ANQGSEA. The ends were cut back, 7 bases at V and 4 bases at J, with 18 bases in the middle.

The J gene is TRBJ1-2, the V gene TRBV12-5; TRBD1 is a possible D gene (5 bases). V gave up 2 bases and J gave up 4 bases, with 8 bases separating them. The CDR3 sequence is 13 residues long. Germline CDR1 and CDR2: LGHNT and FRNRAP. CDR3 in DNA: TGTGCTAGTGGTTTGTCCAGGGCCTATGGCTACACCTTC. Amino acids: CASGLSRAYGYTF.

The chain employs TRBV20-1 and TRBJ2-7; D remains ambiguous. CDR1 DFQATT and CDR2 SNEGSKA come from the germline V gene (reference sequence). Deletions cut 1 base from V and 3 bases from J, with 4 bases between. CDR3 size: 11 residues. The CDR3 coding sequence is TGCAGTGCTAGAGTCGTCTACGAGCAGTACTTC. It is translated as CSARVVYEQYF.

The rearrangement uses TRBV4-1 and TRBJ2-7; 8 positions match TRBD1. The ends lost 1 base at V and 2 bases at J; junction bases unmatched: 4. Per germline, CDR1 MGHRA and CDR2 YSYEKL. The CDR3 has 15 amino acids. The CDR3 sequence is CASSQGTGQAYEQYF. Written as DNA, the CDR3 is TGCGCCAGCAGCCAAGGAACGGGACAGGCCTACGAGCAGTACTTC.

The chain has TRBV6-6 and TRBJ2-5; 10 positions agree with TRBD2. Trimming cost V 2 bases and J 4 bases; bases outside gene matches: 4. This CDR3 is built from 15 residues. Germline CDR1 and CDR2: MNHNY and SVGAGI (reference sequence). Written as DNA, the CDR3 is TGTGCCAGCAGTTACATAGCGGGGGGAGGAGAGACCCAGTACTTC. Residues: CASSYIAGGGETQYF.

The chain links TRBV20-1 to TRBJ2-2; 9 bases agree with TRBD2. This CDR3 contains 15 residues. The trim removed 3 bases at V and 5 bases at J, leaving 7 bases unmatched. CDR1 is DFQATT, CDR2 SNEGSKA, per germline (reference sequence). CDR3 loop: CSASGLAGHTGELFF. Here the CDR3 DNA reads TGCAGTGCTAGTGGGCTAGCGGGGCATACCGGGGAGCTGTTTTTT.

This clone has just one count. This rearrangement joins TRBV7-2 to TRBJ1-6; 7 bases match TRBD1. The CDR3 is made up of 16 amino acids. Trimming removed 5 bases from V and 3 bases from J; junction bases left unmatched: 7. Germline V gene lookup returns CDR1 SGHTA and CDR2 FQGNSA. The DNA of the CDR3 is TGTGCCAGCAGCACGACAGGGTTGGGCTATAATTCACCCCTCCACTTT. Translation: CASSTTGLGYNSPLHF.

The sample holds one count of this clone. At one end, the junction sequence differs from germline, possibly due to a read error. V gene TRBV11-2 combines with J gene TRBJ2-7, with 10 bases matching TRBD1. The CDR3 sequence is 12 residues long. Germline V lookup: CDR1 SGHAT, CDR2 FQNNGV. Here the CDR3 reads CASSLLRDRGSF. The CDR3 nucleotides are TGTGCCAGCAGCCTTCTCCGGGACAGGGGTAGCTTC.

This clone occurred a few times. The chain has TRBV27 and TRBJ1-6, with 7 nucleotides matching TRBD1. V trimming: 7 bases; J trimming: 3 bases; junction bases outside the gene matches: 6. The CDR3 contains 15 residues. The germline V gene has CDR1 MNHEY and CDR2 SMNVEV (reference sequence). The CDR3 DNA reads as TGTGCCAGCAACTCAGGGACAGTCTATAATTCACCCCTCCACTTT. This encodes CASNSGTVYNSPLHF.

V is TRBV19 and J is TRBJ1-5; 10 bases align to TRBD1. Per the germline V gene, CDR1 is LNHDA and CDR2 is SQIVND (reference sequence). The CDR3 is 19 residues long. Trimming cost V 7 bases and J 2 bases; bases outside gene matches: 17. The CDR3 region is CASTTVRDRGLYGNQPQHF. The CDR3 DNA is TGTGCCAGTACTACTGTCCGGGACAGGGGACTTTATGGCAATCAGCCCCAGCATTTT.

CDR3 amino acids: CASSLWGQHPETQYF. The CDR3 nucleotides read TGTGCCAGCAGTTTATGGGGACAGCACCCAGAGACCCAGTACTTC. The rearrangement uses TRBV27 and TRBJ2-5; 7 bases agree with TRBD1. This CDR3 is built from 15 residues. The ends lost 1 base at V and 4 bases at J; junction bases unmatched: 6. Germline CDR1 MNHEY, CDR2 SMNVEV (reference sequence).

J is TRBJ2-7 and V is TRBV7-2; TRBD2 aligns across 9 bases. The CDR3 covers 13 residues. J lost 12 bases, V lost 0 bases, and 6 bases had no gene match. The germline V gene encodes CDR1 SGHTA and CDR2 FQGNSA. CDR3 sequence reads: CASSLAPSGGRYF. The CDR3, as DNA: TGTGCCAGCAGCTTAGCGCCCAGCGGGGGGAGGTACTTC.

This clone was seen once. The CDR3 region has the DNA TGCACCAGCAGCCCAGGGGGCTGGGAGACCCAGTACTTC. It yields the protein CTSSPGGWETQYF. V and J are TRBV1 and TRBJ2-5; no DNA check was done on the table's D call, TRBD1. TRBV1 is flagged as a pseudogene. The CDR3 is made up of 13 amino acids.

The CDR3 spells CSASYPSSYNEQFF. DNA of the CDR3: TGCAGTGCTAGTTACCCCAGCTCCTACAATGAGCAGTTCTTC. V gene TRBV20-1 combines with J gene TRBJ2-1; D gene ambiguous. The V end lost 3 bases, the J end lost 0 bases, and 9 bases lay between the germline ends. Germline CDR1 reads DFQATT; CDR2 reads SNEGSKA (reference sequence). The CDR3 spans 14 residues.

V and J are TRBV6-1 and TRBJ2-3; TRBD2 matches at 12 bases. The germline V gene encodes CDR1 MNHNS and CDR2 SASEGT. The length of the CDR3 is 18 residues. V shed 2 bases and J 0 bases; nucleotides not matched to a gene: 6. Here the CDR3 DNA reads TGTGCCAGCAGTGAACGTCTAGCGGGGGGGATAAGCACAGATACGCAGTATTTT. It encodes CASSERLAGGISTDTQYF.

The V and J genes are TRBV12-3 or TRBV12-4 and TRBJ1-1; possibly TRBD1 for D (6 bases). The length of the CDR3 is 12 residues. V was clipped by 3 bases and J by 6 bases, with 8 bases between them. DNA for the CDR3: TGTGCCAGCAGTTTTGAGGGGGCTGAAGCTTTCTTT. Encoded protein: CASSFEGAEAFF.

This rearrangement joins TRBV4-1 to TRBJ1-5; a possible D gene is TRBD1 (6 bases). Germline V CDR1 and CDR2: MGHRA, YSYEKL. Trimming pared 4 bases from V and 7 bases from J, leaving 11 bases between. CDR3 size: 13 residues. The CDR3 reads CASSLGRGQPQHF. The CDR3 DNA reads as TGCGCCAGCAGCCTTGGAAGGGGGCAGCCCCAGCATTTT.

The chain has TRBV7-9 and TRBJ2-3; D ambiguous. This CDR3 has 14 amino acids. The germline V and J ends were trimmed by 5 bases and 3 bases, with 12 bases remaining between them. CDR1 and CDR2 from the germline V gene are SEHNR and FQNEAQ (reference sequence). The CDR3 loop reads CASSIYSGTDTQYF. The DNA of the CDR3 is TGTGCCAGCAGCATCTACAGTGGAACAGATACGCAGTATTTT.

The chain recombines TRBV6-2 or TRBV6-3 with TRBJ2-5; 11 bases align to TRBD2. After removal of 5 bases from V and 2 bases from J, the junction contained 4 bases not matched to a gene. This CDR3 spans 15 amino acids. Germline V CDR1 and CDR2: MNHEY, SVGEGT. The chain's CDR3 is CASSPTSGGQETQYF. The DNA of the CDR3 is TGTGCCAGCAGTCCCACTAGCGGGGGACAAGAGACCCAGTACTTC.

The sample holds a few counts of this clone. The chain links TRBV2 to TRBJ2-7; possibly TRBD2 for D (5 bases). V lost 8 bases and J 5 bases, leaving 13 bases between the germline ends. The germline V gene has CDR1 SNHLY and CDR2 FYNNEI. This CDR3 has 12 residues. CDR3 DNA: TGTGCCAGCGGACGCCTTAGCGACGAGCAGTACTTC. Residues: CASGRLSDEQYF.

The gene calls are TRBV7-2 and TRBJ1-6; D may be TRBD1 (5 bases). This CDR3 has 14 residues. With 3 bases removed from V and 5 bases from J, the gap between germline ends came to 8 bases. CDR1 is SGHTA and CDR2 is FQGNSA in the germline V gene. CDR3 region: CASSLARDNSPLHF. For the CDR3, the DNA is TGTGCCAGCAGCTTGGCCAGGGATAATTCACCCCTCCACTTT.

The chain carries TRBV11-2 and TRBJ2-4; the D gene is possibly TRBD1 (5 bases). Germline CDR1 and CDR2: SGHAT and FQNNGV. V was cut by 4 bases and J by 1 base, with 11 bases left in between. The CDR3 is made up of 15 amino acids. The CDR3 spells CASSSDITAKNIQYF. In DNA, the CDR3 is TGTGCCAGCAGCTCGGACATCACGGCCAAAAACATTCAGTACTTC.

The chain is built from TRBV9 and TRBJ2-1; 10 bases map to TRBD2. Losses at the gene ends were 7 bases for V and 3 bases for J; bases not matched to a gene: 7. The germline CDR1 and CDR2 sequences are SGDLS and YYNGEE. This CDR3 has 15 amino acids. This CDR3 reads CASGTERGGYNEQFF. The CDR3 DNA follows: TGTGCCAGCGGGACCGAGCGGGGGGGCTACAATGAGCAGTTCTTC.

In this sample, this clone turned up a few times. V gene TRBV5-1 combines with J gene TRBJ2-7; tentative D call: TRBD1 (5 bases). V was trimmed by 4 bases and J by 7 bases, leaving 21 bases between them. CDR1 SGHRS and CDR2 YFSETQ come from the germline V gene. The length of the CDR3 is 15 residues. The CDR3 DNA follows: TGCGCCAGCAGCCCCCTCCAGGGCACCTTGTGGGAGCAGTACTTC. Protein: CASSPLQGTLWEQYF.

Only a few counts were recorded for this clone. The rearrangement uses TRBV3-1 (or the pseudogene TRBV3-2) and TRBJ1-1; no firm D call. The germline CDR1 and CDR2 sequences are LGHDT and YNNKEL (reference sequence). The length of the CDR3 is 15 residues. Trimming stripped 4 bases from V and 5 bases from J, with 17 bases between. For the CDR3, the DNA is TGTGCCAGCAGCCCAGGTAGGGATTCGGGGACTGAAGCTTTCTTT. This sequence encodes CASSPGRDSGTEAFF.